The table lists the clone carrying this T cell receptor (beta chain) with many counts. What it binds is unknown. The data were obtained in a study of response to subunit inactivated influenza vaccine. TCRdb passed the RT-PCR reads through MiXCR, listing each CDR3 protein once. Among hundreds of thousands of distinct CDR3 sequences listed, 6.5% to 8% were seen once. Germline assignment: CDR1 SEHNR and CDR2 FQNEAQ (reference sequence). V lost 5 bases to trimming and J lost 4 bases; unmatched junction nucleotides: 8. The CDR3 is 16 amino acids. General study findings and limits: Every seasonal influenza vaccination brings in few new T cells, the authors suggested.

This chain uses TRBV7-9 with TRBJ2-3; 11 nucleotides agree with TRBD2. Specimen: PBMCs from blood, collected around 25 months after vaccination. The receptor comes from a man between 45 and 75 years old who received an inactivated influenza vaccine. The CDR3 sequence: CASSTRLAGRADTQYF. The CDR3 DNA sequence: TGTGCCAGCAGCACCCGACTAGCGGGGAGGGCAGATACGCAGTATTTT.